The present entry profiles one T cell receptor (beta chain) with its context. The antigen remains undetermined. Then a second PCR, running roughly 7 to 12 cycles, was carried out with a sample-barcoded 5' primer and a J-beta primer mix. Through a template-switch adaptor with 12 random nucleotides, each cDNA molecule received a tag. Using its own MiXCR run on the 5' RACE reads, TCRdb lists one record per CDR3 protein. The repertoire holds around 790,000 distinct CDR3 sequences, with around 42% as singletons. The data stem from a study of blood T cells in healthy people across ages. For the study at large: With template switching, about one barcoded beta molecule was captured per two T cells.

The study's findings and limits: Measured against age, TCR beta diversity per million T cells decreased in a roughly linear manner. Possibly confounding the expanded clonotype changes was the fact that donor CMV status was unknown.

The CDR3 loop spans 15 amino acids. CDR1 is SGHAT, CDR2 FQNNGV, per germline. Deletions cut 2 bases from V and 3 bases from J, with 13 bases between. This rearrangement joins TRBV11-2 to TRBJ1-1, with D perhaps TRBD1 (5 bases). Sample: blood. The clonotype originates from a man in his sixties in good health. CDR3 sequence (DNA): TGTGCCAGCAGCTTAACCCCCGGGGGGGACACTGAAGCTTTCTTT. Protein product: CASSLTPGGDTEAFF.